This note documents a single T cell receptor (beta chain) sequence. What it binds is not known. The table came from immunoSEQ multiplex PCR; TCRdb's copy has only in-frame clones and leaves some out. Here the sample spans around 130,000 clones, approximately 85% being singletons. The sample comes from a study of T cell responses to AZD1222 COVID-19 vaccine. In the study overall: Investigators merged groups given second doses at roughly 4 or roughly 12 weeks.

Findings of the study overall: Rises in breadth and depth of Spike-specific TCRs came after two AZD1222 doses. Unmutated variant regions reportedly attract nearly half of all spike-specific TCRs. Possibly, clonal diversity was underestimated; donors were largely white British and included more females.

The germline V gene has CDR1 SGHTA and CDR2 FQGTGA. This CDR3 has 15 residues. V was cut by 6 bases and J by 0 bases, with 14 bases left in between. Sequences were derived from peripheral blood, sampled on day 0 of AZD1222 vaccination. The clonotype was recovered from an adult in good health. The chain employs TRBV7-3 and TRBJ1-1, with a tentative D call TRBD1 (5 bases). The CDR3 here is CASRVTGTVNTEAFF. The CDR3 coding sequence is TGTGCCAGCAGGGTCACCGGGACGGTGAACACTGAAGCTTTCTTT.